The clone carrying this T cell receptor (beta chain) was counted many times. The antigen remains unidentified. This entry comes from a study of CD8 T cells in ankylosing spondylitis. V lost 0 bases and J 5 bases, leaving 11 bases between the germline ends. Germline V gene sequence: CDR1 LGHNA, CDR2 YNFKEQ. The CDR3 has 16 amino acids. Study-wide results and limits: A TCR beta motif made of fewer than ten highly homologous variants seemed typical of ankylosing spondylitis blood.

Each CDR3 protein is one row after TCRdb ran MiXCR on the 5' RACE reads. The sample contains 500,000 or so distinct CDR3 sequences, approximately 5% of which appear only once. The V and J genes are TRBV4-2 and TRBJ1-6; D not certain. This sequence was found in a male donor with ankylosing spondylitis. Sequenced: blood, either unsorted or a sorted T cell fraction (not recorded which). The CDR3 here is CASSQDKARDNSPLHF. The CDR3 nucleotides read TGTGCCAGCAGCCAAGATAAGGCACGGGATAATTCACCCCTCCACTTT.